This T cell receptor beta chain stems from a study of PD-1 blockade in classical Hodgkin lymphoma (dated by TCRdb to about 2020). General notes on the study: Nivolumab dosing was 3 mg/kg intravenously every 2 weeks, continuing until either disease progression or unacceptable toxicity. A peripheral blood immune signature of response to PD-1 blockade in classical Hodgkin lymphoma was defined using TCR beta sequencing and CyTOF.

As to this clone: Its antigen target is currently unknown. Base qualities are not recorded, but no much larger clone differs from it by a single base.

The cysteine opens and the phenylalanine closes a CDR3 of 14 amino acids. CDR3 DNA is the only sequence kept; it has 42 bases, read in frame from the first base. CDR1 SGHTS and CDR2 YDEGEE were looked up in the germline V gene. Relative to germline, V is 7 bases shorter and J is 5 bases shorter, with 15 bases between their ends. The Qiagen DNeasy kit was used to extract genomic DNA both from unsorted PBMCs and from the negatively selected CD4+ and CD8+ fractions. Amplification of TCR beta CDR3 regions was done by immunoSEQ multiplex PCR with primers that anneal to V and J segments. Amplification bias was minimized using a synthetic immune receptor repertoire, and residual bias was removed computationally after sequencing. As for how the authors treated the data: Repertoire diversity was quantified as the Shannon entropy index using custom Python scripts. Unsorted, CD4+ and CD8+ repertoires were examined separately, except in combined analyses, for which CD4+ and CD8+ sequences were merged in silico. Clonal expansion was defined as at least a 2-fold frequency increase after treatment relative to C1D1, with a pseudocount of 0.5 for undetected baseline clones. Clones with 0 or 1 copy at C1D1 were defined as singleton clones, while clones with 2 or more copies were defined as non-singleton clones. Clones expanded in unsorted samples were labelled as CD4+, CD8+ or unknown by matching protein sequences in sorted samples from the same patient. Wilcoxon tests on paired samples were used to test diversity changes from C1D1 to C4D1. The source is immuneACCESS, and TCRdb retained only in-frame sequences with V and J called. Part of the clones is not carried over; for the studies checked, unresolved V genes explain less than half of this, and the remainder is unexplained. That table gives V, J and clone size, and the DNA gave D and trimming. Here the sample has tens of thousands of clones; more than 75% occur a single time. Roughly a tenth of the sample goes to the ten largest clones.

What the time point label conveys for this sample: cycle 1 day 1 (C1D1), immediately before nivolumab initiation. Every trial patient had relapsed following autologous stem cell transplantation, and prior brentuximab vedotin exposure was what differed among cohorts A, B and C. The trial cohort comprised a few dozen patients with relapsed/refractory classical Hodgkin lymphoma whose best overall responses were complete response, partial response or progressive disease. Trial patients were treated with single-agent nivolumab in the multi-cohort phase II CheckMate 205 trial. An independent review committee assessed best overall response using the 2007 International Working Group response criteria. Trial PBMCs were collected just before the start of nivolumab (C1D1) and during therapy at cycle 2 day 1 and cycle 4 day 1. Peripheral blood was collected in 8 mL Vacutainer Cell Preparation Tubes, from which PBMCs were isolated by centrifugation and then cryopreserved.

On the study overall, not on this receptor specifically: Only a single clinical trial cohort was studied, and what caused the repertoire differences, possibly disease activity or prior therapy, remained undefined. Diversity was lower in patients who began nivolumab less than 1 year after ASCT, so these patients were left out of later analyses to avoid confounding by immune reconstitution. Baseline TCR diversity was reported to be lower in newly diagnosed patients than in healthy donors, and even lower in relapsed/refractory patients. CD4+ but not CD8+ TCR diversity rose significantly by C4D1 (p=0.0027 vs p=0.16), most apparent in complete responders (p=0.02). Baseline diversity similar to that of newly diagnosed patients was observed in trial patients achieving complete response, whereas significantly lower diversity was observed in partial responders and progressors.

The chain was built from TRBV5-8 and TRBJ1-4; the D gene cannot be named for sure. The clonotype comes from a human donor with classical Hodgkin lymphoma. The input for sequencing was peripheral blood mononuclear cells (PBMCs), taken at baseline. The encoded CDR3 is CASSSRTGNEKLFF. The base sequence is TGTGCCAGCTCCTCAAGAACGGGGAATGAAAAACTGTTTTTT.